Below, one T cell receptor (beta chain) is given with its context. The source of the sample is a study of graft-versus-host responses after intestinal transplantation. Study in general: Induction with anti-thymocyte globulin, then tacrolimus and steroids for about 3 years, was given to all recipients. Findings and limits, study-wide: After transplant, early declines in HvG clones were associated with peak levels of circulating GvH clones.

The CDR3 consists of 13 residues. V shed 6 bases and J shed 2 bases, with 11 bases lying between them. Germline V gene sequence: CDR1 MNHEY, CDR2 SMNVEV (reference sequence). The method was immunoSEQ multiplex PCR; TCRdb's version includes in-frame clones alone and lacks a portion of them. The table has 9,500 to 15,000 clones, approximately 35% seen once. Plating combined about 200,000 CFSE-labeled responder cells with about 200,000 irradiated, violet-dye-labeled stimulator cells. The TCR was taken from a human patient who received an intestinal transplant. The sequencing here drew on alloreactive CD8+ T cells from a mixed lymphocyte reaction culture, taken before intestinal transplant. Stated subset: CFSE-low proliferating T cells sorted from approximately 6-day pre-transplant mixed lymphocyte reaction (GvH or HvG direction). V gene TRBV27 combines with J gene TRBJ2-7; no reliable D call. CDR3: CASSVRHAYEQYF. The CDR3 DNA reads TGTGCCAGCAGCGTACGACATGCCTACGAGCAGTACTTC.